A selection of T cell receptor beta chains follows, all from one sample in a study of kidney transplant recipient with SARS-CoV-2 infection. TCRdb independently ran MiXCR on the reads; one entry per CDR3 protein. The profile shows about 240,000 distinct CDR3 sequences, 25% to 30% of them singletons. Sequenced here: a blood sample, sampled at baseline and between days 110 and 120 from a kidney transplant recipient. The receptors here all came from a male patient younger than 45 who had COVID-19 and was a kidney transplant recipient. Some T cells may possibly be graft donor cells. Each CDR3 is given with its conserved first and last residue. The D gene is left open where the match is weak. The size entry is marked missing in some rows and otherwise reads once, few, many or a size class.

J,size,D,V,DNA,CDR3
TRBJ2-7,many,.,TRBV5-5,TGTGCCAGCAGCCTGGGGCCAGGGGACTACGAGCAGTACTTC,CASSLGPGDYEQYF
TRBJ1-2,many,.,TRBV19,TGTGCCAGTAGTATATTGGCAACAGGGCCTAACTATGGCTACACCTTC,CASSILATGPNYGYTF
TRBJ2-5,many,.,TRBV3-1,TGTGCCAGCAGCTTTAGTGATCCCATTTCTTTCTCTGAGACCCAGTACTTC,CASSFSDPISFSETQYF
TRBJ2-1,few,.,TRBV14,TGTGCCAGCAGCCAAGTATCTCTGGCTAGAAAGGTCGATGAGCAGTTCTTC,CASSQVSLARKVDEQFF
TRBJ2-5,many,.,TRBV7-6,TGTGCCAGCAGCTTAGAACAGGGTTTGGAAGAGACCCAGTACTTC,CASSLEQGLEETQYF
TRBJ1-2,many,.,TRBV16,TGTGCCAGCAGCTTGTGGATGGTCGTTAGAAAGACCTATGGCTACACCTTC,CASSLWMVVRKTYGYTF
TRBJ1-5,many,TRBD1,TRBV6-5,TGTGCCAGCAGTGCAATGCAGGGGGGCAATCAGCCCCAGCATTTT,CASSAMQGGNQPQHF
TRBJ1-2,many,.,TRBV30,TGTGCCTCCCAAGTCGGCAGGGGTGCGCCCTATAACTATGGCTACACCTTC,CASQVGRGAPYNYGYTF
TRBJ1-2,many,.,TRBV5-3,TGTGCCAGAGCGTATACAGTGGTGAGAAAGACCTATGGCTACACCTTC,CARAYTVVRKTYGYTF
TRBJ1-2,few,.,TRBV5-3,TGTGCCAGAAGGAGTATAGTGGTGAGAAAGACCTATGGCTACACCTTC,CARRSIVVRKTYGYTF
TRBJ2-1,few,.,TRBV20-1,TGCAGTGCTAGAGATACGAGCAGCCATGAGCAGTTCTTC,CSARDTSSHEQFF
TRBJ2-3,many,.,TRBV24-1,TGTGCCACCAGTGACGCTGGGCTGACAGATACGCAGTATTTT,CATSDAGLTDTQYF
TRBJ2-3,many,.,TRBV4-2,TGTGCCAGCAGCCAAGATAGGGCCGAACTATGGACAGATACGCAGTATTTT,CASSQDRAELWTDTQYF
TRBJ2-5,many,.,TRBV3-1,TGTGCCAGCAGCAGGTCAAATCCCATTTCTTTCTCTGAGACCCAGTACTTC,CASSRSNPISFSETQYF
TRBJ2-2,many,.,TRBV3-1,TGTGCCAGCAGCACAGCTCGTCCCATTTCAGGCTTGACCGGGGAGCTGTTTTTT,CASSTARPISGLTGELFF
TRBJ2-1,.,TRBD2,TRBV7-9,TGTGCCAGCAGCTTAGGACTAGCGGGTTTCTACAATGAGCAGTTCTTC,CASSLGLAGFYNEQFF
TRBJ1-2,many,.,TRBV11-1,TGTGCCAGCAGCAAAAAAGGTAAGGCTGGAAAGACCTATGGCTACACCTTC,CASSKKGKAGKTYGYTF
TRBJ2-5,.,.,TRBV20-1,TGCAGTGCTAGATCCGGGACGGAAAGGGTGGAGACCCAGTACTTC,CSARSGTERVETQYF
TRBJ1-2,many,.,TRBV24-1,TGTGCCACCAGTAGTCAATATAGTACCAGAAAGACCTATGGCTACACCTTC,CATSSQYSTRKTYGYTF
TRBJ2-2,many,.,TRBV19,TGTGCCAGTAGTTCGGGACTCCGGAACACCGGGGAGCTGTTTTTT,CASSSGLRNTGELFF
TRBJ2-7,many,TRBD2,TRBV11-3,TGTGCCAGCAGCTTACTCCTGGGAAGGGTGACTAGCGGGATGTACGAGCAGTACTTC,CASSLLLGRVTSGMYEQYF
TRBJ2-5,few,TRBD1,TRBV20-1,TGCAGTGCTAGATTGGCCGGACAGGGGCCCGAGACCCAGTACTTC,CSARLAGQGPETQYF
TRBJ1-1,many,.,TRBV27,TGTGCCAGCAGTTTTGCTATGAACACTGAAGCTTTCTTT,CASSFAMNTEAFF
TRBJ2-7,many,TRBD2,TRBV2,TGTGCCAGCAGGGGGACTAGCGGGTACGAGCAGTACTTC,CASRGTSGYEQYF